This T cell receptor beta chain was sequenced during a study of shared clonotypes between healthy human individuals. Study-level points and caveats: In the sorted subsets, rarefaction showed sequencing was incomplete despite large depth. Estimated clonotype richness was generally higher in naive than memory subsets. Few donors limited the genetic and exposure-history diversity represented.

Trimming removed 3 bases from V and 1 base from J, with 9 bases in between. Germline CDR1 is SGHTA and CDR2 is FQGTGA. The CDR3 length is 14 residues. Comments on this clone: Its target is not known.

TCRdb's copy holds only in-frame clones and misses some; the assay was immunoSEQ multiplex PCR. The sample consists of approximately 1.1 million clones, approximately 80% of them appearing once. The receptor's source is a young man in good health. Some clones in this sample may be carry-over from other donors' samples. The gene calls are TRBV7-3 and TRBJ1-1; TRBD1 might be the D (5 bases). Sequenced input: memory CD4+ T cells from PBMCs. The subset denotes: CD45RA-negative fraction. CDR3 amino acids: CASSLGVGNTEAFF. Written as DNA, the CDR3 is TGTGCCAGCAGCTTGGGGGTTGGGAACACTGAAGCTTTCTTT.